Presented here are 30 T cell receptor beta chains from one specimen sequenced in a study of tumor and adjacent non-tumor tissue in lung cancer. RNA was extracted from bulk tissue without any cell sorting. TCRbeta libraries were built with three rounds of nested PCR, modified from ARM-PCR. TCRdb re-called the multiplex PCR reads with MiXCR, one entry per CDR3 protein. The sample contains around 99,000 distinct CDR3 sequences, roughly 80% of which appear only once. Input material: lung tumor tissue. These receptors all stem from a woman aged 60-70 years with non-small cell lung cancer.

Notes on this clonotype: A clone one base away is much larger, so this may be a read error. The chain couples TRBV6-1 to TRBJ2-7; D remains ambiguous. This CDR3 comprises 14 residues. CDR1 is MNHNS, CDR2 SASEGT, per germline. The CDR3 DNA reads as TGTGCCAGCATTGAAGAGCCCAGAAGTAACGAGCAGTACTTC. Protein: CASIEEPRSNEQYF.

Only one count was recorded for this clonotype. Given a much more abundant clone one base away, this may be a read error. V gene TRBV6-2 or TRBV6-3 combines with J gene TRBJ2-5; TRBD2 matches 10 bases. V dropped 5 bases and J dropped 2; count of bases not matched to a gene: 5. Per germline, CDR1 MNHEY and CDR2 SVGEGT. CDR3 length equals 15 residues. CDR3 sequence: CASSEPSGGQETQYF. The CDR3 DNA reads TGTGCCAGCAGTGAACCTAGCGGGGGACAAGAGACCCAGTACTTC.

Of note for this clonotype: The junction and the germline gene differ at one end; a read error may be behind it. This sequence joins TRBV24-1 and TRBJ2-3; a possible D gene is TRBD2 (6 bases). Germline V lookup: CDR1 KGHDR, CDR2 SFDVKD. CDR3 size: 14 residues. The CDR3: CAISDSKAGDTQYF. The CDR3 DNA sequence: TGTGCCATCAGTGATTCGAAAGCGGGAGATACGCAGTATTTT.

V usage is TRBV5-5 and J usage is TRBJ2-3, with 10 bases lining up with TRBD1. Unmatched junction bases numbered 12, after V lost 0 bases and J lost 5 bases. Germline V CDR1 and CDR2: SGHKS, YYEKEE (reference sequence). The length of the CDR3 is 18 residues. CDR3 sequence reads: CASSLVTGGRRGIDTQYF. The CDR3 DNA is TGTGCCAGCAGCTTGGTGACAGGGGGCAGAAGAGGCATAGATACGCAGTATTTT.

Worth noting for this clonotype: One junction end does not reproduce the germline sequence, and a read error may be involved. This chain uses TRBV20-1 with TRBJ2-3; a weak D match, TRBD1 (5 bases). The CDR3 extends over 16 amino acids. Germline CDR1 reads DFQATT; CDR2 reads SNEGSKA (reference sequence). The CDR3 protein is CSARDEETVVADTHYF. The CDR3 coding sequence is TGCAGTGCTAGAGATGAAGAGACAGTAGTGGCAGATACGCATTATTTT.

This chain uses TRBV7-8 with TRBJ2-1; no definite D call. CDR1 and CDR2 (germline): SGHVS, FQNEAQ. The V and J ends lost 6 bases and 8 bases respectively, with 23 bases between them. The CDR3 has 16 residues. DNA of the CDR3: TGTGCCAGCAGTCCCAAAGCAGCCCAAGCCCGCGATGAGCAGTTCTTC. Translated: CASSPKAAQARDEQFF.

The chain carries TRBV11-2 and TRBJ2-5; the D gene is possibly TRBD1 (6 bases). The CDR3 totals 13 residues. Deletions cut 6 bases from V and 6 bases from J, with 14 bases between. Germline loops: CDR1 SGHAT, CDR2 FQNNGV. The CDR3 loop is CASSPQGGQTQYF. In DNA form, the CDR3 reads TGTGCCAGCAGTCCACAGGGCGGTCAGACCCAGTACTTC.

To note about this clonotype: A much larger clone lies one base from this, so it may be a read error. The CDR3 coding sequence is TGTGCCAGCGGGCAGACCGAGACCCTGTACTTC. Its translation is CASGQTETLYF. V gene TRBV6-6 combines with J gene TRBJ2-5; the D is unclear. This CDR3 contains 11 residues. Germline assignment: CDR1 MNHNY and CDR2 SVGAGI (reference sequence).

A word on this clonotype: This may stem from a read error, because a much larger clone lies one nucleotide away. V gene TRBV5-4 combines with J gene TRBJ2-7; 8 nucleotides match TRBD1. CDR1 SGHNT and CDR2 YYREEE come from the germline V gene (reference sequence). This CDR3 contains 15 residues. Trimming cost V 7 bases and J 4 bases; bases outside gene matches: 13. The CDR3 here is CASGSHGQGRYEQYF. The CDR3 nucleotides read TGTGCCAGCGGCAGCCACGGACAGGGTCGATACGAGCAGTACTTC.

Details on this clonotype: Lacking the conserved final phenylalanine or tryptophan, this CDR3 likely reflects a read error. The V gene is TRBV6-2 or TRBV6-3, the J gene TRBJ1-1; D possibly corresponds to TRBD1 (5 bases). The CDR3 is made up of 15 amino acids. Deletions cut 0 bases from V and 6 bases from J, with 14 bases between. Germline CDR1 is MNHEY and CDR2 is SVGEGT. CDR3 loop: CASSYSVGTTAEAFI. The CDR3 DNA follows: TGTGCCAGCAGTTACTCGGTCGGGACGACAGCTGAAGCTTTCATT.

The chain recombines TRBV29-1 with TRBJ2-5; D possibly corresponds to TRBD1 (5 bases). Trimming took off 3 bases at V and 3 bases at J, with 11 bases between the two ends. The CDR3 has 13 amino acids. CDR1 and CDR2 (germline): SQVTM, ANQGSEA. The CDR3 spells CSVEETAKETQYF. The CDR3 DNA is TGCAGCGTTGAGGAGACAGCAAAAGAGACCCAGTACTTC. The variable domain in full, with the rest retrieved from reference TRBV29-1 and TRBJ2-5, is SAVISQKPSRDICQRGTSLTIQCQVDSQVTMMFWYRQQPGQSLTLIATANQGSEATYESGFVIDKFPISRPNLTFSTLTVSNMSPEDSSIYLCSVEETAKETQYFGPGTRLLVL.

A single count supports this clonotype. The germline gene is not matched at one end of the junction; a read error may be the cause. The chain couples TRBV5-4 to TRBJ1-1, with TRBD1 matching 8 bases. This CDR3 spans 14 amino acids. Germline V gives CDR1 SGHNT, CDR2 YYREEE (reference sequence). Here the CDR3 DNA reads TGTGCCCCAACCCGTGGACAGGGAAACACTGAAGCTTTCTTC. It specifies CAPTRGQGNTEAFF.

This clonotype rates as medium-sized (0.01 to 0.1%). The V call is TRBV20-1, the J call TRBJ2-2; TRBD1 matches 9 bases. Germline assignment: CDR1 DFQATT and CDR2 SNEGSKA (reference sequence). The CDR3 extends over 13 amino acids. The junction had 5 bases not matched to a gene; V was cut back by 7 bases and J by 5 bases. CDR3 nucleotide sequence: TGCAGTGGAAGACAGGGGGGTACCGGGGAGCTGTTTTTT. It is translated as CSGRQGGTGELFF.

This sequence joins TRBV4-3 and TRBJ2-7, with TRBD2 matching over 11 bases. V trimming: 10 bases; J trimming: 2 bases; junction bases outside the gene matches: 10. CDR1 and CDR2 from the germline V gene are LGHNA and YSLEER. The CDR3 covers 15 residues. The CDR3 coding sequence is TGCGCCAACGGCCAAGGGACTAGCGGAACCTACGAGCAGTACTTC. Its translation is CANGQGTSGTYEQYF.

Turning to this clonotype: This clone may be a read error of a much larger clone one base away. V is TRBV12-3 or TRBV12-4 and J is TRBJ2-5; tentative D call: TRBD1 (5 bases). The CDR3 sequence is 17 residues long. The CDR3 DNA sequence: TGTACCAGCAGTCTTCGCCTCGAAAAGGGGATGTCGAAGACCCAGTACTTC. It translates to CTSSLRLEKGMSKTQYF.

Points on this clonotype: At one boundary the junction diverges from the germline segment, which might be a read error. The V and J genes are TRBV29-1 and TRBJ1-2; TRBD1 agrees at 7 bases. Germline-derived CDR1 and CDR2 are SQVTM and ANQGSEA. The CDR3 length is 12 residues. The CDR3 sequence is CSGGQLLTDYTF. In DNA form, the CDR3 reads TGCAGCGGGGGACAGCTTTTAACGGACTACACATTC.

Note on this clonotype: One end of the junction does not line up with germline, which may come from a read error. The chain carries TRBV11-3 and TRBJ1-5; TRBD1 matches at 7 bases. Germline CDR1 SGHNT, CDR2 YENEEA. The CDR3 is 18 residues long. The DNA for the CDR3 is TGTGCCAGCAGCGCATCCGACCCGGGACAGAAAGAGAGTCAGCCCCTGCATTTT. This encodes CASSASDPGQKESQPLHF.

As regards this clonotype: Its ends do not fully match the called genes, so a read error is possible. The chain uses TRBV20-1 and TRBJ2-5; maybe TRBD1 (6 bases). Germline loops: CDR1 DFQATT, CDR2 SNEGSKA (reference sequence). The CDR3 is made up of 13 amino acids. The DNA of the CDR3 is TGCAGCGCTAGGGAAGCAGGGGTTGGGGACCAGTACTTC. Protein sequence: CSAREAGVGDQYF.

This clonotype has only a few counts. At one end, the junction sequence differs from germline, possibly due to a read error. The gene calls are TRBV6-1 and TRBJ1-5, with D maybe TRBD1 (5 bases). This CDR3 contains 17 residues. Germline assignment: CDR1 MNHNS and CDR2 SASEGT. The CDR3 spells CASSEAWRDFSNQLQHF. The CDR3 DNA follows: TGTGCCAGCAGTGAAGCATGGCGGGACTTTAGCAATCAGCTCCAGCATTTT.

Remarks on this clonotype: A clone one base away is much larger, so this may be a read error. CDR3 sequence: CSATTGGGNQPQHF. The CDR3, as DNA: TGCAGTGCTACGACAGGGGGAGGCAATCAGCCCCAGCATTTT. The chain links TRBV20-1 to TRBJ1-5; TRBD1 aligns across 9 bases. Losses at the gene ends were 4 bases for V and 2 bases for J; bases not matched to a gene: 3. CDR1 is DFQATT and CDR2 is SNEGSKA in the germline V gene (reference sequence). The CDR3 length is 14 residues.

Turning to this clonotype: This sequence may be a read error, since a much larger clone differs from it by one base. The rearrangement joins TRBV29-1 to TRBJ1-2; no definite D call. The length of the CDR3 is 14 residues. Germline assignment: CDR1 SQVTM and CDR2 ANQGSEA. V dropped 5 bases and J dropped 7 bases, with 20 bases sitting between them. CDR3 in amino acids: CSVPYRPGVGGYTF. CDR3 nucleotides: TGCAGCGTTCCGTACAGACCCGGCGTGGGTGGCTACACCTTC.

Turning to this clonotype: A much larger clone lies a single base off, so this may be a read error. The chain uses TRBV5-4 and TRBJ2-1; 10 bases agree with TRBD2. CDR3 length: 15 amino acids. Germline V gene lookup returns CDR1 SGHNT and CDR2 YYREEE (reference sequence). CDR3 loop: CASSEASGGRDERFF. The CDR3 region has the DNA TGTGCCAGCAGCGAGGCTAGCGGGGGCAGGGATGAGCGGTTCTTC.

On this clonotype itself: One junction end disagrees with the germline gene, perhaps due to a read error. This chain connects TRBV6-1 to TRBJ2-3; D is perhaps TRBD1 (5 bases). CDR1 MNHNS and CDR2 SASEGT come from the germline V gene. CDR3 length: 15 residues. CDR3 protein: CASAFLQGNTDTHYF. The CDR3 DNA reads TGTGCCAGCGCCTTCTTGCAGGGAAACACAGATACGCATTATTTT.

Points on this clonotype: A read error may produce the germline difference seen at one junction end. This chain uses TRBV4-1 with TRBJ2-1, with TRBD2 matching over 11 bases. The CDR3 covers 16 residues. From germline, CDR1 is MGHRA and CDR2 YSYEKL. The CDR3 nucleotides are TGCGCCAGCAGCCGCCCAGCTAGCGGGGGGACCAATGAGCAGTTCTTT. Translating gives CASSRPASGGTNEQFF.

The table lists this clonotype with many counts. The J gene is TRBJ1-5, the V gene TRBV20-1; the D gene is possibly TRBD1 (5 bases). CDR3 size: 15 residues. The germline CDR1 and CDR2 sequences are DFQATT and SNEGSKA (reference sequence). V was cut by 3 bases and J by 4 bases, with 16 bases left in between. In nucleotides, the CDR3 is TGCAGTGCTAGTGGGCTGGAGGGGATGAATCAGCCCCAGCATTTT. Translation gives CSASGLEGMNQPQHF.

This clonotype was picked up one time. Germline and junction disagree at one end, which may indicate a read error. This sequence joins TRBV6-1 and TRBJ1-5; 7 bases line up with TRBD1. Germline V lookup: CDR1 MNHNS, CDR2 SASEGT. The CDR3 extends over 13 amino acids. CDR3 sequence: CASRGCLNQPQHF. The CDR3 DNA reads TGTGCGAGCAGGGGGTGTCTAAATCAGCCCCAGCATTTT.

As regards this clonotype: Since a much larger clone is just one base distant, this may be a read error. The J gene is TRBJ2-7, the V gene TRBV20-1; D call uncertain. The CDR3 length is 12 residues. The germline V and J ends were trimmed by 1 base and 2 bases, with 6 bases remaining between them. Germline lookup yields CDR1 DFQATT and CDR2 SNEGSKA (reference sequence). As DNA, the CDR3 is TGCAGTGCTAGAGTTCATCCCTACGAGCAGTACTTC. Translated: CSARVHPYEQYF.

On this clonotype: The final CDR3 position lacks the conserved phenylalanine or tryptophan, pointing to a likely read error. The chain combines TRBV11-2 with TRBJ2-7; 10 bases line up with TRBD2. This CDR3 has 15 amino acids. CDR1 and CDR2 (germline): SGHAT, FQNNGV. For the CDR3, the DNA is TGTGCCTGCAGCTACGGGTCTAGCGGGAGCTACGAGCAGTACTAC. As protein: CACSYGSSGSYEQYY.

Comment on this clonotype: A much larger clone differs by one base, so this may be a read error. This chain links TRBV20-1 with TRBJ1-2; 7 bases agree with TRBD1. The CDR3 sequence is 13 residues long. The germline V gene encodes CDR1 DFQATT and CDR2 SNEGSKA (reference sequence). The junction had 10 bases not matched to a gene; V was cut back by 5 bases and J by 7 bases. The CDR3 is CSAELQGISGYTF. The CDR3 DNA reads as TGCAGTGCTGAATTACAGGGGATAAGTGGCTACACCTTC.

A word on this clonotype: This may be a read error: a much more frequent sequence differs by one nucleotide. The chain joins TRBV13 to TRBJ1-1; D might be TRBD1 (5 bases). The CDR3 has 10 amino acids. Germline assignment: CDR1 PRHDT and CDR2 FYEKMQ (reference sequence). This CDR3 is CANSLERGEF. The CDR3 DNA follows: TGTGCCAACAGCTTGGAACGAGGGGAGTTT. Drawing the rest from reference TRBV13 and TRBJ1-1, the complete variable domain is AAGVIQSPRHLIKEKRETATLKCYPIPRHDTVYWYQQGPGQDPQFLISFYEKMQSDKGSIPDRFSAQQFSDYHSELNMSSLELGDSALYFCANSLERGEFGQGTRLTVV.